This is a list of T cell receptor beta chains from one sample in a study of PD-L1 blockade in urothelial cancer. Sequencing used immunoSEQ multiplex PCR; TCRdb keeps in-frame clones, though not all of them. Among about 74,000 clones listed, around 84% were seen once. The source was PBMCs, collected around atezolizumab (anti-PD-L1) treatment. These receptors came from a man between 65 and 85 years old with urothelial cancer. Both conserved end residues are part of each CDR3. A D gene is named only where the DNA matches it firmly. Some rows mark clone size as missing; the rest say once, few, many or name a class of expanded clone.

V gene: TRBV27; CDR3 length: 14; J gene: TRBJ2-7; D gene: TRBD2; clone size: NA; CDR3 DNA: TGTGCCAGCAGTTTATTCACCACGGGGGGCGAGCAGTACTTC; CDR3 protein: CASSLFTTGGEQYF
V gene: TRBV5-4; CDR3 length: 14; J gene: TRBJ2-5; D gene: NA; clone size: NA; CDR3 DNA: TGTGCCAGCAGCTTGAAACAGGGTGGGGAGACCCAGTACTTC; CDR3 protein: CASSLKQGGETQYF
V gene: TRBV2; CDR3 length: 16; J gene: TRBJ2-5; D gene: NA; clone size: NA; CDR3 DNA: TGTGCCAGCAACAGAGGGGTTCGAGCGGGTGAAGAGACCCAGTACTTC; CDR3 protein: CASNRGVRAGEETQYF
V gene: TRBV19; CDR3 length: 15; J gene: TRBJ1-2; D gene: NA; clone size: NA; CDR3 DNA: TGTGCCAGTAGTATAGGGGCCCTCGAAAGCTATGGCTACACCTTC; CDR3 protein: CASSIGALESYGYTF
V gene: TRBV10-3; CDR3 length: 15; J gene: TRBJ2-1; D gene: TRBD2; clone size: NA; CDR3 DNA: TGTGCCACGGGTGTCGGCGGGAGTCGTGGAGATGAGCAGTTCTTC; CDR3 protein: CATGVGGSRGDEQFF
V gene: TRBV28; CDR3 length: 15; J gene: TRBJ1-5; D gene: TRBD1; clone size: NA; CDR3 DNA: TGTGCCAGCAGTTCGCCGGGACAGACAAGGGCCTCCGACCATTTT; CDR3 protein: CASSSPGQTRASDHF
V gene: TRBV5-1; CDR3 length: 15; J gene: TRBJ2-1; D gene: TRBD2; clone size: NA; CDR3 DNA: TGCGCCAGCAGCCGGACTAGCGGGAGAAACAATGAGCAGTTCTTC; CDR3 protein: CASSRTSGRNNEQFF
V gene: TRBV2; CDR3 length: 14; J gene: TRBJ1-2; D gene: TRBD1; clone size: NA; CDR3 DNA: TGTGCCAGCAGGGCAGGGGGAACAAACTATGGCTACACCTTC; CDR3 protein: CASRAGGTNYGYTF
V gene: TRBV7-2; CDR3 length: 13; J gene: TRBJ1-1; D gene: NA; clone size: NA; CDR3 DNA: TGTGCCAGCAGCGCCGGGTCCTACACTGAAGCTTTCTTT; CDR3 protein: CASSAGSYTEAFF
V gene: TRBV29-1; CDR3 length: 11; J gene: TRBJ2-5; D gene: TRBD1; clone size: NA; CDR3 DNA: TGCAGCGTTGAGGCCGGGACAGGGCTGTACTTC; CDR3 protein: CSVEAGTGLYF
V gene: TRBV7-9; CDR3 length: 13; J gene: TRBJ2-2; D gene: NA; clone size: NA; CDR3 DNA: TGTGCCAGCAGGATAGCGGAGACCGGGGAGCTGTTTTTT; CDR3 protein: CASRIAETGELFF
V gene: TRBV5-1; CDR3 length: 15; J gene: TRBJ2-5; D gene: TRBD1; clone size: NA; CDR3 DNA: TGCGCCAGCAGCCCCCTGGCAGGGGGCGCCGAGACCCAGTACTTC; CDR3 protein: CASSPLAGGAETQYF
V gene: TRBV2; CDR3 length: 15; J gene: TRBJ2-7; D gene: TRBD1; clone size: few; CDR3 DNA: TGTGCCAGCAGATACGGGACAGGGAAGGCTTACGAGCAGTACTTC; CDR3 protein: CASRYGTGKAYEQYF
V gene: TRBV2; CDR3 length: 13; J gene: TRBJ2-2; D gene: NA; clone size: few; CDR3 DNA: TGTGCCACCAATTGGGCACCGACCGGGGAGCTGTTTTTT; CDR3 protein: CATNWAPTGELFF
V gene: TRBV5-1; CDR3 length: 15; J gene: TRBJ2-1; D gene: TRBD2; clone size: once; CDR3 DNA: TGCGCCAGCAGCTCGGGACTAGCGGGAGGATTTGAGCAGTTCTTC; CDR3 protein: CASSSGLAGGFEQFF
V gene: TRBV29-1; CDR3 length: 15; J gene: TRBJ1-3; D gene: NA; clone size: NA; CDR3 DNA: TGCAGCGTTGTTGAGGGCTCGTTCTCTGGAAACACCATATATTTT; CDR3 protein: CSVVEGSFSGNTIYF
V gene: TRBV5-1; CDR3 length: 13; J gene: TRBJ1-1; D gene: TRBD1; clone size: NA; CDR3 DNA: TGCGCCAGCAGCCCCGACAGGGCTCCTGAAGCTTTCTTT; CDR3 protein: CASSPDRAPEAFF
V gene: TRBV28; CDR3 length: 12; J gene: TRBJ2-7; D gene: TRBD2; clone size: NA; CDR3 DNA: TGTGCCAGCAGCCGGCCGGGGGGCGAGCAGTACTTC; CDR3 protein: CASSRPGGEQYF
V gene: TRBV29-1; CDR3 length: 15; J gene: TRBJ2-2; D gene: TRBD1; clone size: NA; CDR3 DNA: TGCAGCGTTTTAAAACAGGGGGCAATAGCCGGGGAGCTGTTTTTT; CDR3 protein: CSVLKQGAIAGELFF
V gene: TRBV5-6; CDR3 length: 16; J gene: TRBJ2-1; D gene: NA; clone size: NA; CDR3 DNA: TGTGCCAGCAGCTTAAGGGTAGCGTGGGGATTCAATGAGCAGTTCTTC; CDR3 protein: CASSLRVAWGFNEQFF
V gene: TRBV11-2; CDR3 length: 14; J gene: TRBJ2-7; D gene: NA; clone size: NA; CDR3 DNA: TGTGCCAGCAGCCCAAGCGGGTTCTCCTACGAGCAGTACTTC; CDR3 protein: CASSPSGFSYEQYF
V gene: TRBV28; CDR3 length: 15; J gene: TRBJ1-6; D gene: NA; clone size: NA; CDR3 DNA: TGTGCCAGCAGTTTATGGACCCGGAGCGATTCACCCCTCCACTTT; CDR3 protein: CASSLWTRSDSPLHF
V gene: TRBV15; CDR3 length: 14; J gene: TRBJ2-7; D gene: NA; clone size: NA; CDR3 DNA: TGTGCCACCAGCAGAGACTTAGGGGCTTACGAGCAGTACTTC; CDR3 protein: CATSRDLGAYEQYF
V gene: TRBV4-1; CDR3 length: 14; J gene: TRBJ2-1; D gene: TRBD2; clone size: few; CDR3 DNA: TGCGCCAGCAGCCAGCAACTAGCGAACAATGAGCAGTTCTTC; CDR3 protein: CASSQQLANNEQFF
V gene: TRBV29-1; CDR3 length: 16; J gene: TRBJ1-2; D gene: TRBD1; clone size: NA; CDR3 DNA: TGCAGCGTTAATCGTCCTCGGACAGGGGGTAACTATGGCTACACCTTC; CDR3 protein: CSVNRPRTGGNYGYTF
V gene: TRBV9; CDR3 length: 16; J gene: TRBJ1-3; D gene: NA; clone size: NA; CDR3 DNA: TGTGCCAGCAGCACCCGACAGTGGAACTCTGGAAACACCATATATTTT; CDR3 protein: CASSTRQWNSGNTIYF
V gene: TRBV5-4; CDR3 length: 14; J gene: TRBJ2-5; D gene: NA; clone size: NA; CDR3 DNA: TGTGCCAGCAGCTTGGAAGGTAGCTCAGAGACCCAGTACTTC; CDR3 protein: CASSLEGSSETQYF
V gene: TRBV5-1; CDR3 length: 15; J gene: TRBJ2-5; D gene: TRBD1; clone size: NA; CDR3 DNA: TGCGCCAGCAGCTTGTCAGGGGGCGCGGGAGAGACCCAGTACTTC; CDR3 protein: CASSLSGGAGETQYF
V gene: TRBV7-8; CDR3 length: 15; J gene: TRBJ1-4; D gene: NA; clone size: NA; CDR3 DNA: TGTGCCAGCAGACTGGGAATAGGGGCTAATGAAAAACTGTTTTTT; CDR3 protein: CASRLGIGANEKLFF
V gene: TRBV2; CDR3 length: 12; J gene: TRBJ2-1; D gene: NA; clone size: NA; CDR3 DNA: TGTGCCAGCAGTGAACTATGGTATGAGCAGTTCTTC; CDR3 protein: CASSELWYEQFF
V gene: TRBV27; CDR3 length: 16; J gene: TRBJ2-7; D gene: TRBD1; clone size: NA; CDR3 DNA: TGTGCCAGCAGTGCCCTCGGGTCAGGGGGTCTCTACGAGCAGTACTTC; CDR3 protein: CASSALGSGGLYEQYF
V gene: TRBV7-8; CDR3 length: 15; J gene: TRBJ2-7; D gene: NA; clone size: NA; CDR3 DNA: TGTGCCAGCAGCTTAGGCCGACAGAAAGTCTACGAGCAGTACTTC; CDR3 protein: CASSLGRQKVYEQYF
V gene: TRBV9; CDR3 length: 15; J gene: TRBJ2-7; D gene: TRBD1; clone size: NA; CDR3 DNA: TGTGCCAGCAGCGTAGACGCAGGGGGCGCCTACGAGCAGTACTTC; CDR3 protein: CASSVDAGGAYEQYF
V gene: TRBV5-1; CDR3 length: 14; J gene: TRBJ2-7; D gene: NA; clone size: once; CDR3 DNA: TGCGCCAGCAGCATTGACTTGAACTCCTACGAGCAGTACTTC; CDR3 protein: CASSIDLNSYEQYF
V gene: TRBV6-5; CDR3 length: 14; J gene: TRBJ2-3; D gene: NA; clone size: NA; CDR3 DNA: TGTGCCAGCAGGGGGGGGCAAGGAACAGATACGCAGTATTTT; CDR3 protein: CASRGGQGTDTQYF
V gene: TRBV7-9; CDR3 length: 15; J gene: TRBJ1-4; D gene: NA; clone size: NA; CDR3 DNA: TGTGCCAGCAGCTTAGACCAGGGCTTTAATGAAAAACTGTTTTTT; CDR3 protein: CASSLDQGFNEKLFF
V gene: TRBV10-2; CDR3 length: 14; J gene: TRBJ1-1; D gene: TRBD1; clone size: NA; CDR3 DNA: TGCGCCAGCAGTGGGACAGGGAGTTGGACTGAAGCTTTCTTT; CDR3 protein: CASSGTGSWTEAFF
V gene: TRBV27; CDR3 length: 15; J gene: TRBJ2-7; D gene: NA; clone size: few; CDR3 DNA: TGTGCCAGCAGTTTACGAATAGCGAGCTCCTACGAGCAGTACTTC; CDR3 protein: CASSLRIASSYEQYF
V gene: TRBV10-3; CDR3 length: 16; J gene: TRBJ2-3; D gene: TRBD2; clone size: few; CDR3 DNA: TGTGCCATCAGTGGGGTTAGCGGGAGGGGGCAAGATACGCAGTATTTT; CDR3 protein: CAISGVSGRGQDTQYF
V gene: TRBV7-9; CDR3 length: 13; J gene: TRBJ2-5; D gene: NA; clone size: NA; CDR3 DNA: TGTGCCAGCAGCTTAAGGGGGGGAGAGACCCAGTACTTC; CDR3 protein: CASSLRGGETQYF
V gene: TRBV11-3; CDR3 length: 14; J gene: TRBJ2-7; D gene: NA; clone size: NA; CDR3 DNA: TGTGCCAGCAGCTTAGGTGGTAGCGTCAACGAGCAGTACTTC; CDR3 protein: CASSLGGSVNEQYF
V gene: TRBV14; CDR3 length: 16; J gene: TRBJ2-1; D gene: TRBD2; clone size: few; CDR3 DNA: TGTGCCAGCAGTCCACCAGCGGGAGGGCCCCCAGGGGAGCAGTTCTTC; CDR3 protein: CASSPPAGGPPGEQFF
V gene: TRBV20-1; CDR3 length: 10; J gene: TRBJ2-1; D gene: NA; clone size: once; CDR3 DNA: TGCAGTGCTCACACCGGGGAGCAGTTCTTC; CDR3 protein: CSAHTGEQFF
V gene: TRBV9; CDR3 length: 15; J gene: TRBJ2-7; D gene: TRBD2; clone size: NA; CDR3 DNA: TGTGCCAGCAGTCTAGCGGAGGGCTTAATGGACGAGCAGTACTTC; CDR3 protein: CASSLAEGLMDEQYF
V gene: TRBV6-5; CDR3 length: 13; J gene: TRBJ2-7; D gene: NA; clone size: NA; CDR3 DNA: TGTGCCAGCTCGCTAGCGAGTTCCTACGAGCAGTACTTC; CDR3 protein: CASSLASSYEQYF
V gene: TRBV4-1; CDR3 length: 16; J gene: TRBJ1-1; D gene: NA; clone size: once; CDR3 DNA: TGCGCCAGCAGCCAAGAAGGTGGAGGGATGAACACTGAAGCTTTCTTT; CDR3 protein: CASSQEGGGMNTEAFF
V gene: TRBV7-8; CDR3 length: 18; J gene: TRBJ2-1; D gene: TRBD2; clone size: NA; CDR3 DNA: TGTGCCAGCAGCCCTTATGGTGTAGCGGGAGGGTTTGGGGATGAGCAGTTCTTC; CDR3 protein: CASSPYGVAGGFGDEQFF
V gene: TRBV11-2; CDR3 length: 13; J gene: TRBJ2-7; D gene: TRBD2; clone size: NA; CDR3 DNA: TGTGCCAGCAGCCTAGCGGGGACCTACGAGCAGTACTTC; CDR3 protein: CASSLAGTYEQYF
V gene: TRBV28; CDR3 length: 15; J gene: TRBJ2-1; D gene: NA; clone size: NA; CDR3 DNA: TGTGCCAGCAGTACCCAGCGGTACTCCTACAATGAGCAGTTCTTC; CDR3 protein: CASSTQRYSYNEQFF
V gene: TRBV7-9; CDR3 length: 16; J gene: TRBJ2-2; D gene: NA; clone size: once; CDR3 DNA: TGTGCCAGCAGCTTAGTTGTAGCCCAGAACACCGGGGAGCTGTTTTTT; CDR3 protein: CASSLVVAQNTGELFF
V gene: TRBV6-5; CDR3 length: 16; J gene: TRBJ2-2; D gene: TRBD1; clone size: once; CDR3 DNA: TGTGCCAGCAGTTCGAGGACAGGGGGCGCCCCCGGGGAGCTGTTTTTT; CDR3 protein: CASSSRTGGAPGELFF
V gene: TRBV4-1; CDR3 length: 16; J gene: TRBJ2-3; D gene: TRBD2; clone size: many; CDR3 DNA: TGCGCCAGCAGCCTATCCGGGACTAGGGTCACAGATACGCAGTATTTT; CDR3 protein: CASSLSGTRVTDTQYF
V gene: TRBV18; CDR3 length: 14; J gene: TRBJ2-7; D gene: TRBD2; clone size: NA; CDR3 DNA: TGTGCCAGCTCAGACCCTAGCGGGAGTAATGAGCAGTACTTC; CDR3 protein: CASSDPSGSNEQYF
V gene: TRBV19; CDR3 length: 13; J gene: TRBJ2-1; D gene: TRBD2; clone size: NA; CDR3 DNA: TGTGCCAGTAGTAGCGGGAGAGGGAATGAGCAGTTCTTC; CDR3 protein: CASSSGRGNEQFF
V gene: TRBV9; CDR3 length: 19; J gene: TRBJ2-6; D gene: TRBD2; clone size: NA; CDR3 DNA: TGTGCCAGCAGCGTAGAACCGGGGGGGGAAAGGACTGGGGCCAACGTCCTGACTTTC; CDR3 protein: CASSVEPGGERTGANVLTF
V gene: TRBV4-2; CDR3 length: 16; J gene: TRBJ2-2; D gene: TRBD1; clone size: NA; CDR3 DNA: TGTGCCAGCAGCCTACAGGGGGCCTCGGGAACCGGGGAGCTGTTTTTT; CDR3 protein: CASSLQGASGTGELFF
V gene: TRBV9; CDR3 length: 16; J gene: TRBJ2-4; D gene: TRBD1; clone size: NA; CDR3 DNA: TGTGCCAGCAGCCCACGACAGGGGGCGGGGAGGGACATTCAGTACTTC; CDR3 protein: CASSPRQGAGRDIQYF
V gene: TRBV28; CDR3 length: 15; J gene: TRBJ2-2; D gene: NA; clone size: NA; CDR3 DNA: TGTGCCAGCCGAACAGGACAGCGTTTTACCGGGGAGCTGTTTTTT; CDR3 protein: CASRTGQRFTGELFF
V gene: TRBV5-1; CDR3 length: 17; J gene: TRBJ2-1; D gene: TRBD2; clone size: NA; CDR3 DNA: TGCGCCAGCAGCACCTCAACAACTAGCGGGAGGGGAAATGAGCAGTTCTTC; CDR3 protein: CASSTSTTSGRGNEQFF